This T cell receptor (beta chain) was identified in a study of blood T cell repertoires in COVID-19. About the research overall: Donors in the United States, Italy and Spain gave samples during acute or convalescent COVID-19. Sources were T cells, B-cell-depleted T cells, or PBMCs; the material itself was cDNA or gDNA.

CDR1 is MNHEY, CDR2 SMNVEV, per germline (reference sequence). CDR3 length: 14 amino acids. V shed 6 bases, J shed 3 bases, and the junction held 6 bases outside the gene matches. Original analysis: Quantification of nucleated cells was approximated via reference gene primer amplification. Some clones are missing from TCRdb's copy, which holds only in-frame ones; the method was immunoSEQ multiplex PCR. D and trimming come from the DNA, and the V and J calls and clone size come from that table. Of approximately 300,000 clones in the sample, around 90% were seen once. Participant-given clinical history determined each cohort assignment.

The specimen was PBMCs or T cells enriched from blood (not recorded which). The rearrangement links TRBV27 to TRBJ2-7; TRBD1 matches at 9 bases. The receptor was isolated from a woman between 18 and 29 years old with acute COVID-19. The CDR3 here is CASRWTGAGYEQYF. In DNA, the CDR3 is TGTGCCAGCAGATGGACAGGGGCGGGCTACGAGCAGTACTTC.